The entry below describes one T cell receptor beta chain. This clone was seen just once. The target of this receptor is not known. No base quality information exists; no much larger clone differs at one position. Blood samples for TCR beta sequencing were given by related transplant donors. Nuclei Lysis Solution was used to extract genomic DNA from fresh or cryopreserved unfractionated peripheral blood mononuclear cells. These data originate in a study of T cell clonotyping in hematopoietic cell transplantation (dated by TCRdb to about 2021). Looking at the study overall: A total of some 140 blood samples were gathered in the study from roughly 40 consecutive transplant recipients along with their related donors. Recruitment of patients was conducted between 2015 and January 2017, and follow-up was continued until September 2020 or death.

With the immunoSEQ assay, which is a bias-controlled multiplex PCR relying on V- and J-specific primers, TCR beta CDR3 regions were amplified from genomic DNA. A second PCR step added a proprietary barcode and Illumina adapter sequences to the CDR3 amplicons. CDR3 libraries were sequenced on an Illumina MiSeq instrument. Per the source publication's procedure: immunoSEQ Analyzer 3.0 was used for export and quality control, with R Bioconductor and Immunarch used for downstream analyses. Only productive rearrangements within the normalized downsampled data set were used in the calculation of repertoire metrics. In the normalized cohort, a clonotype counted as pathologically expanded if the clonotype was larger than 5 templates. The Inverse Simpson Index was used to measure repertoire diversity. CMV-specificity analyses were carried out on the non-normalized data set to capture all clonotypes. TCRdb took this table from immuneACCESS and kept in-frame rearrangements with V and J called. Such tables lack part of the clones; where checked against another copy, unresolved V genes explain under half of the gap, and the rest is unexplained. V and J calls and clone size are as listed in that table; D and trimming were resolved from the DNA. This sample has fewer than 80,000 clones in its table, and roughly 93% of those were observed once. The ten most abundant clones make up 1.5% to 2% of the sample.

Broader findings and caveats from the paper: Overlap with donor repertoires was found for only a small fraction of recipient repertoires, with over 95% found to appear de novo at the given depth. Broader TCR repertoire diversity after transplant was predicted by Inverse Simpson Index values from donors and from recipients before transplant. After transplant, TCR diversity in recipients dropped, and pathologically expanded clonotypes increased progressively from day 30 to day 180. The sample size was limited, and because cells were not sorted, the contributions of CD4 and CD8 repertoires could not be separated.

In the germline V gene (reference sequence), CDR1 corresponds to SEHNR and CDR2 to FQNEAQ. From its cysteine to its phenylalanine, the CDR3 spans 14 amino acids. The entry retains the CDR3 DNA only, 42 bases that are in frame from base 1. V gives up 3 bases and J gives up 10 bases, and the segment between their germline ends measures 18 bases. The sample was peripheral blood mononuclear cells. The TCR sequence derives from a man aged 45-60 years in good health. Some clones in this sample may be carry-over from other donors' samples. The sequence is built from TRBV7-9 and TRBJ1-1; the D gene is perhaps TRBD1, on 5 matching bases. The bases are TGTGCCAGCAGCTTTTACACGACAGATTTCAGAGCTTTCTTT. This sequence encodes CASSFYTTDFRAFF. Reference TRBV7-9 and TRBJ1-1 genes cover what lies past the CDR3, so the full variable domain is DTGVSQNPRHKITKRGQNVTFRCDPISEHNRLYWYRQTLGQGPEFLTYFQNEAQLEKSRLLSDRFSAERPKGSFSTLEIQRTEQGDSAMYLCASSFYTTDFRAFFGQGTRLTVV.